This T cell receptor beta chain appears in the sequencing data of a study of T-cell memory formation after mild COVID-19 (dated by TCRdb to the early 2020s). A note on the overall study: TCR sequence clusters from the two donors were largely donor specific. In a couple of donors, T-cell clones that expanded and contracted after mild COVID-19 were followed by sequencing TCRalpha and TCRbeta repertoires longitudinally. Two young, previously healthy adult volunteers, one female and one male, were included in the cohort.

Ficoll-Paque density gradient centrifugation was the method used to isolate PBMCs. What the research found in general, with its limitations: SARS-CoV-2 specificity was not confirmed for the second-wave clones peaking on day 37. Some responding clones were found in pre-infection memory, which suggests that pre-existing cross-reactive memory T cells took part in the SARS-CoV-2 response. Only two mild cases were covered in the study, and larger cohorts including severe cases with pre-infection samples were considered necessary. Balanced CD4/CD8 phenotypes were observed for clones contracting from day 15 to 85, whereas a bias towards CD4+ was observed for a second wave of clones expanding from day 15 to 37. Contracting CD4+ clones appeared mostly in the CM and EM memory subsets, whereas CD8+ clones were enriched in EMRA.

The run used an Illumina NovaSeq 6000. TCRalpha and TCRbeta cDNA libraries were built by 5'RACE with constant-segment primers, adding sample barcodes and unique molecular identifiers. RNA was extracted from every sample with Trizol reagent. Library amplification was performed in two PCR steps, and a second sample barcode and Illumina TruSeq adapters were introduced in the second step. Sequencing of the libraries was done on an Illumina NovaSeq, producing 2 x 150 bp paired-end reads. Per the authors' processing: The reads were demultiplexed and collapsed into UMI-guided consensus sequences using migec v1.2.7. Using mixcr v2.1.11, UMI consensuses were aligned to TRA and TRB V and J templates and then assembled into clonotypes. A clonotype was counted as expanded or contracted only if both edgeR and NoisET called the change significant, with noise models trained on biological replicates. For edgeR calls, a false discovery rate-adjusted p below 0.01 and a log2 fold-change threshold of 1 were applied. As an exploratory analysis of dynamics, max-normalized trajectories of the 1000 most abundant clonotypes were examined by PCA with hierarchical clustering. The CD4 or CD8 phenotype of responding clones was assigned using the separately sequenced CD4+ and CD8+ repertoires. TCRdb handled the public reads itself, with Q25 trimming in fastp and clone calling in MiXCR, and kept productive beta chains. All rows with the same CDR3 protein become a single entry with the most common DNA and genes. TCRdb's processing, not the authors', yielded these V and J calls. This sample has approximately 250,000 distinct CDR3 sequences in its table, and approximately 15% of those were observed once. The ten largest clonotypes hold 2.1% of the sample.

On this clonotype itself: Its antigen specificity is not known. No base quality information exists; no much larger clone differs at one position.

V ends up 3 bases short and J 7 bases short, with an unmatched junction base count of 6. Spanning cysteine to phenylalanine, the CDR3 consists of 14 amino acids. Only the CDR3 DNA stays, 42 bases, in frame from base 1. This clonotype originated in an adult woman who had mild COVID-19 (a few samples of this study predate the infection). The sample titles of this study are shuffled in the database, so cell type and time point are left out; the donor was told from shared clones. This chain is built from TRBV12-3 or TRBV12-4 and TRBJ2-5, with 9 middle bases fitting TRBD1. The source material was PBMCs or a T cell subset sorted from them (not recorded which). The CDR3 protein sequence reads: CASSFNRGLGTQYF. The nucleotide sequence reads as follows: TGTGCCAGCAGTTTTAACAGGGGGCTGGGGACCCAGTACTTC.